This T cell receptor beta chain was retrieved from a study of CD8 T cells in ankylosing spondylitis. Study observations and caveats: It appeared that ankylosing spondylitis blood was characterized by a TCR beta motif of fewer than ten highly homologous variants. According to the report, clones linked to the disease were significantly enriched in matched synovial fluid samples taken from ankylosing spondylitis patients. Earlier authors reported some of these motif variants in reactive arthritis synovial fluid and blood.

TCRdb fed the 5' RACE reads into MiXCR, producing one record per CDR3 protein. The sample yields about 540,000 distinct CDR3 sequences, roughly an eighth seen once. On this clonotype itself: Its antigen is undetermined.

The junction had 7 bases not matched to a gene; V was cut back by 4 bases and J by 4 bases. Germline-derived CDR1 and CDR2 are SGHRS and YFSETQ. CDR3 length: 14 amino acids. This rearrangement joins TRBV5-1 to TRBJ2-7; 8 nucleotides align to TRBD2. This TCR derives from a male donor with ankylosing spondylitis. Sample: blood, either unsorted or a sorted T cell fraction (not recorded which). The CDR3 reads CASSAGTSDYEQYF. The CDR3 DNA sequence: TGCGCCAGCAGCGCCGGGACTAGTGATTACGAGCAGTACTTC.